A selection of T cell receptor beta chains follows, all from one sample in a study of blood T cell repertoires in COVID-19. Using immunoSEQ multiplex PCR, the repertoire was profiled, and TCRdb retains in-frame clones only, with some absent. This sample has about 670,000 clones, with 75% to 90% found just once. Sequences were obtained from peripheral blood. These receptors all stem from a woman aged 18-29 years with acute or convalescent COVID-19. Each CDR3 is given with its conserved first and last residue. The order of the fields is D gene, V gene, J gene, clone size, CDR3 protein, CDR3 DNA. D genes are given only for firm matches. Rows give clone size only sometimes, using once, few, many, or a class for an expanded clone.

d_gene: -; v_gene: TRBV3-1/TRBV3-2; j_gene: TRBJ2-7; abundance: -; CDR3aa: CASSPPRAYSYEQYF; CDR3nt: TGTGCCAGCAGCCCCCCGAGGGCATACTCCTACGAGCAGTACTTC
d_gene: -; v_gene: TRBV6-1; j_gene: TRBJ2-7; abundance: -; CDR3aa: CASSETGVWQSSYEQYF; CDR3nt: TGTGCCAGCAGTGAAACGGGGGTATGGCAGAGCTCCTACGAGCAGTACTTC
d_gene: TRBD1; v_gene: TRBV5-6; j_gene: TRBJ1-2; abundance: -; CDR3aa: CASSSTGGTTNYGYTF; CDR3nt: TGTGCCAGCAGCTCCACAGGGGGCACCACTAACTATGGCTACACCTTC
d_gene: TRBD1; v_gene: TRBV30; j_gene: TRBJ1-1; abundance: once; CDR3aa: CASTPGGLDTEAFF; CDR3nt: TGTGCCTCTACTCCAGGGGGCTTGGACACTGAAGCTTTCTTT
d_gene: -; v_gene: TRBV12-3/TRBV12-4; j_gene: TRBJ1-1; abundance: once; CDR3aa: CASSPRGNTEAFF; CDR3nt: TGTGCCAGCAGTCCCCGGGGGAACACTGAAGCTTTCTTT
d_gene: -; v_gene: TRBV19; j_gene: TRBJ2-3; abundance: -; CDR3aa: CASSPVVGGVTDTQYF; CDR3nt: TGTGCCAGTAGTCCGGTAGTGGGCGGGGTCACAGATACGCAGTATTTT
d_gene: TRBD1; v_gene: TRBV11-2; j_gene: TRBJ1-4; abundance: -; CDR3aa: CASSLDRWGQGEEKLFF; CDR3nt: TGTGCCAGCAGCTTAGATCGATGGGGACAGGGAGAAGAAAAACTGTTTTTT
d_gene: TRBD1; v_gene: TRBV5-1; j_gene: TRBJ1-4; abundance: -; CDR3aa: CASSNRGSPNEKLFF; CDR3nt: TGCGCCAGCAGTAACAGGGGATCCCCTAATGAAAAACTGTTTTTT
d_gene: -; v_gene: TRBV6-4; j_gene: TRBJ1-2; abundance: -; CDR3aa: CASSDSSESYGYTF; CDR3nt: TGTGCCAGCAGTGACTCGTCCGAGAGCTATGGCTACACCTTC
d_gene: -; v_gene: TRBV3-1/TRBV3-2; j_gene: TRBJ2-1; abundance: -; CDR3aa: CASSQDVLWGERFF; CDR3nt: TGTGCCAGCAGCCAAGACGTTTTATGGGGGGAACGATTCTTC
d_gene: -; v_gene: TRBV18; j_gene: TRBJ1-2; abundance: -; CDR3aa: CASSPLSWRVDGYTF; CDR3nt: TGTGCCAGCTCACCACTAAGCTGGAGGGTGGATGGCTACACCTTC
d_gene: TRBD2; v_gene: TRBV6-2/TRBV6-3; j_gene: TRBJ2-1; abundance: -; CDR3aa: CASSGRLAASYNEQFF; CDR3nt: TGTGCCAGCAGTGGTAGACTAGCGGCCTCCTACAATGAGCAGTTCTTC
d_gene: -; v_gene: TRBV11-2; j_gene: TRBJ2-7; abundance: few; CDR3aa: CASSLSGKTYEQYF; CDR3nt: TGTGCCAGCAGCTTATCGGGGAAGACCTACGAGCAGTACTTC
d_gene: TRBD1; v_gene: TRBV3-1/TRBV3-2; j_gene: TRBJ1-2; abundance: -; CDR3aa: CASSQDGQGNYGYTF; CDR3nt: TGTGCCAGCAGCCAAGATGGACAGGGGAACTATGGCTACACCTTC
d_gene: -; v_gene: TRBV28; j_gene: TRBJ1-5; abundance: -; CDR3aa: CASSLGALDQPQHF; CDR3nt: TGTGCCAGCAGTTTGGGGGCCCTGGATCAGCCCCAGCATTTT
d_gene: TRBD2; v_gene: TRBV4-3; j_gene: TRBJ2-1; abundance: few; CDR3aa: CASSQDTRPSGSYNEQFF; CDR3nt: TGCGCCAGCAGCCAAGATACCCGCCCTAGCGGCTCCTACAATGAGCAGTTCTTC
d_gene: TRBD2; v_gene: TRBV10-3; j_gene: TRBJ2-1; abundance: -; CDR3aa: CAISTGTNLLEQFF; CDR3nt: TGTGCCATCAGTACCGGGACTAACCTCTTGGAGCAGTTCTTC
d_gene: -; v_gene: TRBV3-1/TRBV3-2; j_gene: TRBJ2-7; abundance: -; CDR3aa: CASSQDTGPYEQYF; CDR3nt: TGTGCCAGCAGCCAAGATACAGGGCCCTACGAGCAGTACTTC
d_gene: -; v_gene: TRBV28; j_gene: TRBJ2-7; abundance: -; CDR3aa: CASSLSIRGAEQYF; CDR3nt: TGTGCCAGCAGTTTATCGATCAGGGGTGCCGAGCAGTACTTC
d_gene: -; v_gene: TRBV23-1; j_gene: TRBJ2-7; abundance: -; CDR3aa: CASSPPRSYEQYF; CDR3nt: TGCGCCAGCAGTCCACCTCGGTCCTACGAGCAGTACTTC
d_gene: -; v_gene: TRBV10-3; j_gene: TRBJ2-3; abundance: -; CDR3aa: CATQRADTQYF; CDR3nt: TGTGCCACCCAGAGGGCAGATACGCAGTATTTT
d_gene: -; v_gene: TRBV19; j_gene: TRBJ1-3; abundance: once; CDR3aa: CASTPLWSSSGNTIYF; CDR3nt: TGTGCCAGTACCCCACTATGGAGTAGCTCTGGAAACACCATATATTTT
d_gene: -; v_gene: TRBV30; j_gene: TRBJ1-1; abundance: -; CDR3aa: CAWSLMRPRATEAFF; CDR3nt: TGTGCCTGGAGCCTAATGCGACCGAGGGCCACTGAAGCTTTCTTT
d_gene: TRBD1; v_gene: TRBV6-5; j_gene: TRBJ1-1; abundance: -; CDR3aa: CASLDRTNTEAFF; CDR3nt: TGTGCCAGCTTGGACAGGACGAACACTGAAGCTTTCTTT
d_gene: TRBD2; v_gene: TRBV14; j_gene: TRBJ2-1; abundance: -; CDR3aa: CASSQEWGLGLAGYNEQFF; CDR3nt: TGTGCCAGCAGCCAGGAGTGGGGTTTGGGCCTAGCGGGGTACAATGAGCAGTTCTTC
d_gene: TRBD2; v_gene: TRBV6-6; j_gene: TRBJ2-1; abundance: -; CDR3aa: CASSYGGGLNEQFF; CDR3nt: TGTGCCAGCAGTTACGGCGGGGGGCTCAATGAGCAGTTCTTC
d_gene: TRBD1; v_gene: TRBV7-9; j_gene: TRBJ1-1; abundance: -; CDR3aa: CASSVTGDFAEAFF; CDR3nt: TGTGCCAGCAGCGTCACAGGGGATTTCGCTGAAGCTTTCTTT
d_gene: TRBD1; v_gene: TRBV4-3; j_gene: TRBJ2-1; abundance: -; CDR3aa: CASSTAGTVSYNEQFF; CDR3nt: TGCGCCAGCAGCACCGCAGGGACAGTCTCCTACAATGAGCAGTTCTTC
d_gene: -; v_gene: TRBV7-8; j_gene: TRBJ1-5; abundance: -; CDR3aa: CASSSPGRELSNQPQHF; CDR3nt: TGTGCCAGCAGCTCCCCCGGGAGAGAACTAAGCAATCAGCCCCAGCATTTT
d_gene: -; v_gene: TRBV7-9; j_gene: TRBJ2-3; abundance: -; CDR3aa: CASSLSSEGTQYF; CDR3nt: TGTGCCAGCAGCCTGAGTAGTGAGGGTACGCAGTATTTT
d_gene: -; v_gene: TRBV6-5; j_gene: TRBJ2-2; abundance: -; CDR3aa: CASRGRTVNTGELFF; CDR3nt: TGTGCCAGCAGGGGCAGGACAGTCAACACCGGGGAGCTGTTTTTT